This entry describes one T cell receptor beta chain. Germline lookup yields CDR1 SQVTM and CDR2 ANQGSEA. V lost 7 bases, J lost 1 base, and 13 bases lay in between. CDR3 length: 13 amino acids. Primed by a sample-barcoded 5' primer and a J-beta primer mix, a second PCR proceeded for about 7 to 11 cycles. TCRdb re-analysed the 5' RACE reads in MiXCR, keeping a single row per CDR3 protein. The sample records around 1.5 million distinct CDR3 sequences, roughly 64% being singletons. This entry comes from a study of blood T cells in healthy people across ages. Sequenced input: blood. This clonotype was sampled from a man aged 18 to 30 in good health. This sequence joins TRBV29-1 and TRBJ2-5; tentative D call: TRBD2 (7 bases). This CDR3 reads CSGRGGAQETQYF. In DNA form, the CDR3 reads TGCAGCGGAAGAGGGGGGGCCCAAGAGACCCAGTACTTC.